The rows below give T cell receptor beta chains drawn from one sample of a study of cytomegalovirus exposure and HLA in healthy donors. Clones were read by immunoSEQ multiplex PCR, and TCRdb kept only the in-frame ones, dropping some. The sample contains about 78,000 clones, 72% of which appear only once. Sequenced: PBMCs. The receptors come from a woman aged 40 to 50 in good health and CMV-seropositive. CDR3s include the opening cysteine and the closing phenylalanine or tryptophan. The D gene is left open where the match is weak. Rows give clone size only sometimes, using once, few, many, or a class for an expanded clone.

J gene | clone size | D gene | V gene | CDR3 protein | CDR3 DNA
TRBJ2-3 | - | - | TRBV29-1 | CSVELAGGTDTQYF | TGCAGCGTTGAATTGGCAGGGGGGACAGATACGCAGTATTTT
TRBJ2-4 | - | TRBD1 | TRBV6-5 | CASSPTRQGRNIQYF | TGTGCCAGCAGTCCCACCCGACAGGGAAGGAACATTCAGTACTTC
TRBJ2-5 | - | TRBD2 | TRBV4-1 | CASSLSGARWETQYF | TGCGCCAGCAGCCTTAGCGGGGCTCGGTGGGAGACCCAGTACTTC
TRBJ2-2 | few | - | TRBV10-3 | CAIINGDTGELFF | TGTGCCATCATCAACGGGGACACCGGGGAGCTGTTTTTT
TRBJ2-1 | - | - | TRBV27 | CASSLTGVHNEQFF | TGTGCCAGCAGTTTGACAGGCGTACACAATGAGCAGTTCTTC
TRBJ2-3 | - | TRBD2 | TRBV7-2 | CASSFVSSGRGNTQYF | TGTGCCAGCAGCTTTGTTTCTAGCGGGCGGGGAAATACGCAGTATTTT
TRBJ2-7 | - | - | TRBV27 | CASSLSQADYEQYF | TGTGCCAGCAGTTTATCACAGGCCGACTACGAGCAGTACTTC
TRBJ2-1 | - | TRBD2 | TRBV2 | CASSLQAGLSYNEQFF | TGTGCCAGCAGTCTCCAGGCGGGACTAAGCTACAATGAGCAGTTCTTC
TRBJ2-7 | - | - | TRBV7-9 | CASSLTGYEQYF | TGTGCCAGCAGCTTAACCGGGTACGAGCAGTACTTC
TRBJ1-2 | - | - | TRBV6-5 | CASSYSEGGDGYTF | TGTGCCAGCAGTTACTCCGAGGGCGGGGATGGCTACACCTTC
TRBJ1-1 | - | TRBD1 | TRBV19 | CASNNDPRGPNTEAFF | TGTGCCAGTAACAACGATCCTAGGGGGCCGAACACTGAAGCTTTCTTT
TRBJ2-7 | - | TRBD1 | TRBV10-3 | CATGQGGWYEQYF | TGTGCCACCGGACAGGGGGGCTGGTACGAGCAGTACTTC
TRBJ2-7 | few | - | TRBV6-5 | CASRGHNYEQYF | TGTGCCAGCAGGGGACACAACTACGAGCAGTACTTC
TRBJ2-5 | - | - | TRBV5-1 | CASSLARSVETQYF | TGCGCCAGCAGCTTGGCCCGGTCTGTAGAGACCCAGTACTTC
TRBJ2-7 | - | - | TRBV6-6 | CASSPGQLGSYEQYF | TGTGCCAGCAGCCCTGGACAGTTGGGCTCCTACGAGCAGTACTTC
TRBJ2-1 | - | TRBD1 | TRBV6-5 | CAGSRSGTGYNEQFF | TGTGCCGGCAGTCGCTCCGGGACAGGGTACAATGAGCAGTTCTTC
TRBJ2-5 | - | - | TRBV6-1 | CASRAGQGNQYF | TGTGCCAGCAGAGCAGGTCAGGGTAACCAGTACTTC
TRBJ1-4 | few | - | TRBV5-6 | CASSLIGATNEKLFF | TGTGCCAGCAGCTTGATCGGTGCAACTAATGAAAAACTGTTTTTT
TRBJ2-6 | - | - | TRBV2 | CASSERQAGANVLTF | TGTGCCAGCAGTGAAAGACAAGCTGGGGCCAACGTCCTGACTTTC
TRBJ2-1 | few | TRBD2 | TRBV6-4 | CASSQTSENEQFF | TGTGCCAGCAGTCAAACTAGCGAGAATGAGCAGTTCTTC
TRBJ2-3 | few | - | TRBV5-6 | CASSHTRADTQYF | TGTGCCAGCAGCCACACACGTGCAGATACGCAGTATTTT
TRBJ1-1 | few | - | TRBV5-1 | CASSQGTQVTEAFF | TGCGCCAGCAGCCAAGGGACACAAGTCACTGAAGCTTTCTTT
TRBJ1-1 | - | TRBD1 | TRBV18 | CASSRSTGPDTEAFF | TGTGCCAGCTCCCGATCGACAGGGCCGGACACTGAAGCTTTCTTT
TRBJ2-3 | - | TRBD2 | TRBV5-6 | CASSLTLREGRDTDTQYF | TGTGCCAGCAGCTTGACCCTCCGGGAGGGCCGGGACACAGATACGCAGTATTTT
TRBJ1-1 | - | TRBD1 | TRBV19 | CATWDRGKPNTEAFF | TGTGCCACCTGGGACAGGGGAAAACCTAACACTGAAGCTTTCTTT
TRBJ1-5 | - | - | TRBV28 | CASAYQWRDQPQHF | TGTGCCAGCGCCTACCAGTGGAGAGATCAGCCCCAGCATTTT
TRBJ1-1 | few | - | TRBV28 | CASSRRGYTEAFF | TGTGCCAGCAGCCGACGGGGTTACACTGAAGCTTTCTTT
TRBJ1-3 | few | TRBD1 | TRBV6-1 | CASSGDRGSSGNTIYF | TGTGCCAGCAGTGGGGACAGGGGGAGCTCTGGAAACACCATATATTTT
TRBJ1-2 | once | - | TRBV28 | CASHPQGARYGYTF | TGTGCCAGCCATCCACAAGGGGCTAGGTATGGCTACACCTTC
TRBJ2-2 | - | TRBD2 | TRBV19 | CASGSGRSTGELFF | TGTGCCAGTGGGAGCGGGAGAAGCACCGGGGAGCTGTTTTTT
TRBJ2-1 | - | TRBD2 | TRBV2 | CASSESGLAGRYQEQFF | TGTGCCAGCAGTGAAAGTGGACTAGCGGGACGGTATCAAGAGCAGTTCTTC
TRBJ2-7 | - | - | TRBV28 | CASTSGGTAYEQYF | TGTGCCAGCACCTCTGGGGGGACCGCCTACGAGCAGTACTTC
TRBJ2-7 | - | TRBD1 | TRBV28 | CASTSQGAYEQYF | TGTGCCAGCACCTCGCAGGGGGCCTACGAGCAGTACTTC
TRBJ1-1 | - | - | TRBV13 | CASSFAQAGLNTEAFF | TGTGCCAGCAGCTTCGCCCAGGCGGGGTTGAACACTGAAGCTTTCTTT
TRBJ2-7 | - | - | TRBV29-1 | CSVEFGGSPPEQYF | TGCAGCGTTGAATTTGGGGGCTCTCCCCCCGAGCAGTACTTC
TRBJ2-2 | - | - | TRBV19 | CASTIGVFTGELFF | TGTGCCAGTACGATCGGGGTATTCACCGGGGAGCTGTTTTTT
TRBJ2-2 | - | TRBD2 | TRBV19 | CASTGLAGTNTGELFF | TGTGCCAGTACGGGACTAGCGGGGACGAACACCGGGGAGCTGTTTTTT
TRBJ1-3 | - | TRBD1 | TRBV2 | CASRAGTGPDGSSGNTIYF | TGTGCCAGCAGGGCCGGGACAGGCCCGGATGGAAGTTCTGGAAACACCATATATTTT
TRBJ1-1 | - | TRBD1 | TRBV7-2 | CASSRTGERAFF | TGTGCCAGCAGCCGGACAGGGGAGAGAGCTTTCTTT
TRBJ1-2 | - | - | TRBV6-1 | CASSVDMIYGYTF | TGTGCCAGCAGTGTGGACATGATCTATGGCTACACCTTC
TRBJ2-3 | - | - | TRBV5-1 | CASSLGQNTDTQYF | TGCGCCAGCAGCTTGGGGCAGAACACAGATACGCAGTATTTT
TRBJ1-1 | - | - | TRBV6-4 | CASSDQKTGNTEAFF | TGTGCCAGCAGTGACCAGAAGACAGGGAACACTGAAGCTTTCTTT
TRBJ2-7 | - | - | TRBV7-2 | CASSLAGGIYEQYF | TGTGCCAGCAGCTTAGCGGGGGGAATCTACGAGCAGTACTTC
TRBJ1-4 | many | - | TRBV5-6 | CASSLGQGSEKLFF | TGTGCCAGCAGCTTAGGGCAGGGCAGTGAAAAACTGTTTTTT
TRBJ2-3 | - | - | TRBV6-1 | CASASVGQNTDTQYF | TGTGCCAGCGCTTCAGTAGGACAGAATACAGATACGCAGTATTTT
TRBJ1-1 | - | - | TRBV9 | CASSASHLQNTEAFF | TGTGCCAGCAGTGCTTCGCACTTGCAGAACACTGAAGCTTTCTTT
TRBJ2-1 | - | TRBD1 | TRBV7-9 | CASSYEPGQGNNEQFF | TGTGCCAGCAGCTACGAACCGGGACAGGGCAACAATGAGCAGTTCTTC
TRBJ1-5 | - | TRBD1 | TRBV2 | CASSERGQGSQPQHF | TGTGCCAGCAGTGAGAGAGGACAGGGGTCTCAGCCCCAGCATTTT
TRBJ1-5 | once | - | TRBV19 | CASRSGRINQPQHF | TGTGCCAGTAGGTCGGGTAGAATCAATCAGCCCCAGCATTTT
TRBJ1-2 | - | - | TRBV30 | CACLGTNYGYPF | TGTGCCTGCCTCGGGACTAACTATGGCTACCCCTTC
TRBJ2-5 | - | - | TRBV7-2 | CASSLTPETQYF | TGTGCCAGCAGCCTAACCCCAGAGACCCAGTACTTC
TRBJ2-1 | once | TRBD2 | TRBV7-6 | CASSPRRAGGTYNEQFF | TGTGCCAGCAGCCCTCGTCGTGCGGGGGGCACATACAATGAGCAGTTCTTC
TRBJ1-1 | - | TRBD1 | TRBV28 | CASSSTGARNTEAFF | TGTGCCAGCAGTTCCACAGGGGCGAGGAACACTGAAGCTTTCTTT
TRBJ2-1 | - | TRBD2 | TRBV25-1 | CASSDPSGVAGQYNEQFF | TGTGCCAGCAGTGACCCCTCCGGGGTAGCGGGGCAATACAATGAGCAGTTCTTC